The 10 T cell receptor beta chains reported below all come from one sample, sequenced in a study of CD8 T cells in ankylosing spondylitis. Each CDR3 protein is one row after TCRdb ran MiXCR on the 5' RACE reads. The sample has about 42,000 distinct CDR3 sequences; under 5% are singletons. The material sequenced was blood, either unsorted or a sorted T cell fraction (not recorded which). Source of these receptors: a female donor with ankylosing spondylitis or in good health (not recorded which).

This clonotype was picked up many times. The rearrangement joins TRBV9 to TRBJ1-1; no firm D call. The length of the CDR3 is 12 residues. Looked up from germline, CDR1 is SGDLS and CDR2 is YYNGEE. V was shortened by 3 bases and J by 4 bases, with 7 bases between the two germline ends. The CDR3 sequence is CASSGGVTEAFF. The CDR3 region has the DNA TGTGCCAGCAGCGGAGGTGTCACTGAAGCTTTCTTT.

This clonotype appeared many times. The rearrangement joins TRBV9 to TRBJ2-2; D ambiguous. CDR1 and CDR2 from the germline V gene are SGDLS and YYNGEE. Trimming pared 4 bases from V and 7 bases from J, leaving 8 bases between. The CDR3 consists of 12 residues. The CDR3 spells CASSQANGELFF. The CDR3 DNA follows: TGTGCCAGCAGCCAAGCCAACGGGGAGCTGTTTTTT. The variable domain in full, with the rest retrieved from reference TRBV9 and TRBJ2-2, is DSGVTQTPKHLITATGQRVTLRCSPRSGDLSVYWYQQSLDQGLQFLIQYYNGEERAKGNILERFSAQQFPDLHSELNLSSLELGDSALYFCASSQANGELFFGEGSRLTVL.

Ten or more counts support this clonotype. The V and J genes are TRBV9 and TRBJ2-1, with D tentatively TRBD1 (8 bases). Germline loops: CDR1 SGDLS, CDR2 YYNGEE. V lost 3 bases to trimming and J lost 8 bases, with 12 bases between them. The CDR3 is 13 residues long. In DNA, the CDR3 is TGTGCCAGCAGCGAACAGGGGGGGCATGAGCAGTTCTTC. This gives the protein CASSEQGGHEQFF. The full variable domain, in which reference TRBV9 and TRBJ2-1 provide the parts outside the CDR3, is DSGVTQTPKHLITATGQRVTLRCSPRSGDLSVYWYQQSLDQGLQFLIQYYNGEERAKGNILERFSAQQFPDLHSELNLSSLELGDSALYFCASSEQGGHEQFFGPGTRLTVL.

This clonotype was found many times. This sequence joins TRBV9 and TRBJ2-7; D remains ambiguous. Trimming shortened V by 0 bases and J by 2 bases, and 18 bases separated the two germline ends. Germline assignment: CDR1 SGDLS and CDR2 YYNGEE. The CDR3 is 17 amino acids. CDR3 in DNA: TGTGCCAGCAGCGTAGCCATCGCCATAGATACCCCCTACGAGCAGTACTTC. Protein sequence: CASSVAIAIDTPYEQYF.

At least ten counts were recorded for this clonotype. The chain couples TRBV9 to TRBJ2-1; D unclear. The CDR3 is 15 residues long. Trimming took 4 bases from V and 9 from J, leaving 20 bases between them. Germline V gives CDR1 SGDLS, CDR2 YYNGEE. The CDR3 DNA is TGTGCCAGCAGCCCTCCCGGCGGCACCCGAATTGAGCAGTTCTTC. Translating it yields CASSPPGGTRIEQFF. Together with reference TRBV9 and TRBJ2-1, the CDR3 gives the full variable domain: DSGVTQTPKHLITATGQRVTLRCSPRSGDLSVYWYQQSLDQGLQFLIQYYNGEERAKGNILERFSAQQFPDLHSELNLSSLELGDSALYFCASSPPGGTRIEQFFGPGTRLTVL.

This clonotype has just a few counts. CDR3: CASSVGASSDEQYF. DNA for the CDR3: TGTGCCAGCAGCGTAGGCGCTTCGTCGGACGAGCAGTACTTC. The rearrangement joins TRBV9 to TRBJ2-7; D remains unclear. V was shortened by 0 bases and J by 5 bases, with 12 bases between the two germline ends. CDR1 and CDR2 (germline): SGDLS, YYNGEE. This CDR3 spans 14 amino acids.

The chain has TRBV9 and TRBJ2-2; TRBD2 matches 9 bases. V was clipped by 3 bases and J by 0 bases; unmatched bases: 6. The CDR3 loop spans 17 amino acids. Per the germline V gene, CDR1 is SGDLS and CDR2 is YYNGEE. CDR3 protein: CASSEGLAGANTGELFF. DNA of the CDR3: TGTGCCAGCAGCGAGGGATTAGCGGGGGCGAACACCGGGGAGCTGTTTTTT. Full variable domain (rest looked up from reference TRBV9 and TRBJ2-2): DSGVTQTPKHLITATGQRVTLRCSPRSGDLSVYWYQQSLDQGLQFLIQYYNGEERAKGNILERFSAQQFPDLHSELNLSSLELGDSALYFCASSEGLAGANTGELFFGEGSRLTVL.

In its sample, this clonotype was seen many times. The V gene is TRBV9, the J gene TRBJ1-5; D call uncertain. The CDR3 is 14 residues long. Germline CDR1 SGDLS, CDR2 YYNGEE. V shed 4 bases and J shed 4 bases, with 12 bases lying between them. This CDR3 reads CASSTGEGNQPQHF. The CDR3 DNA reads as TGTGCCAGCAGCACGGGTGAGGGAAATCAGCCCCAGCATTTT.

In its sample, this clonotype was seen many times. This chain connects TRBV9 to TRBJ1-2; D may be TRBD1 (6 bases). This CDR3 spans 13 amino acids. Germline values: CDR1 SGDLS, CDR2 YYNGEE. V lost 0 bases to trimming and J lost 6 bases, with 9 bases between them. The CDR3 reads CASSVAAGDGYTF. In nucleotides, the CDR3 is TGTGCCAGCAGCGTAGCGGCAGGGGATGGCTACACCTTC. Full variable domain (missing parts from reference TRBV9 and TRBJ1-2): DSGVTQTPKHLITATGQRVTLRCSPRSGDLSVYWYQQSLDQGLQFLIQYYNGEERAKGNILERFSAQQFPDLHSELNLSSLELGDSALYFCASSVAAGDGYTFGSGTRLTVV.

This clonotype was recorded many times. This chain connects TRBV9 to TRBJ2-1; D is uncertain. The CDR3 has 11 amino acids. Between the trimmed V and J ends, which lost 0 bases and 7 bases, there was a span of 2 bases. The germline CDR1 and CDR2 sequences are SGDLS and YYNGEE. CDR3 sequence reads: CASSVANEQFF. The CDR3 bases are TGTGCCAGCAGCGTAGCTAATGAGCAGTTCTTC.